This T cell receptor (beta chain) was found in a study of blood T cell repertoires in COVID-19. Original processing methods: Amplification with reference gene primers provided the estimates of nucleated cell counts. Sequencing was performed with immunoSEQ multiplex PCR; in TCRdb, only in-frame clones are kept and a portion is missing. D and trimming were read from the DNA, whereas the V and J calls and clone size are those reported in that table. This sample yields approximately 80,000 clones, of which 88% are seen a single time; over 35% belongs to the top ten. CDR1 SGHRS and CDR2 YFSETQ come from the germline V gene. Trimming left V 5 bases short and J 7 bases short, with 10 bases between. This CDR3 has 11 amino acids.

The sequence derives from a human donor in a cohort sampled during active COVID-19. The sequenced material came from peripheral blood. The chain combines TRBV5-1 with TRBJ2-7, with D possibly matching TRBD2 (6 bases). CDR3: CASSPGEEQYF. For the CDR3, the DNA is TGCGCCAGCAGTCCGGGGGAGGAGCAGTACTTC.